This T cell receptor (beta chain) originates from a study of human thymus T cells. Thymus pieces cut out during corrective heart surgery were the tissue that was used. The people who donated were healthy Finnish babies having corrective surgery for congenital heart defects. Only in-frame clones appear in the TCRdb table, and some are missing; sequencing was by immunoSEQ multiplex PCR. The sample lists around 120,000 clones; around 94% were seen once. Looked up from germline, CDR1 is SEHNR and CDR2 is FQNEAQ (reference sequence). This CDR3 has 16 amino acids. Deletions cut 1 base from V and 3 bases from J, with 15 bases between.

The source material was thymus tissue. This chain connects TRBV7-9 to TRBJ1-2, with D perhaps TRBD1 (6 bases). The TCR sequence derives from a boy under two years old with a congenital heart defect but otherwise immunologically healthy. The CDR3 DNA reads TGTGCCAGCAGCTTAGAGCCCAGGGGTGAGGACTATGGCTACACCTTC. Amino acids: CASSLEPRGEDYGYTF.